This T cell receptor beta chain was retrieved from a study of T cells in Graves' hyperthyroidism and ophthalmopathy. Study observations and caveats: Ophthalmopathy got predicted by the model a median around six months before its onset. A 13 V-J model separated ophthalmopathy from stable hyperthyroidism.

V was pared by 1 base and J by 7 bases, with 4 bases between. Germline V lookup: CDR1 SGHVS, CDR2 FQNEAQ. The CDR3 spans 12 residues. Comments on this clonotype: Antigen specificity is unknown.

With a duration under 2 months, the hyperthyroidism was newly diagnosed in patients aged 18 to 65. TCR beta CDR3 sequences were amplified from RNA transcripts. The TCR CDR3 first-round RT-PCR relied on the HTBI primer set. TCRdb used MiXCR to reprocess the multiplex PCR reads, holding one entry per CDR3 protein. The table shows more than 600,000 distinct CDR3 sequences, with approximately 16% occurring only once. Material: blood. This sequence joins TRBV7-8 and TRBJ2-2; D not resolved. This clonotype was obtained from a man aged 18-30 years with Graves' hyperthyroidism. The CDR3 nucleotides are TGTGCCAGCAGCTTAGAACTCGGGGAGCTGTTTTTT. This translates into CASSLELGELFF.